This T cell receptor beta chain originates from a study of blood T cell repertoires in COVID-19. Across the study: Specimens from acute and convalescent COVID-19 originated in the United States, Italy and Spain. Sources were T cells, B-cell-depleted T cells, or PBMCs; the material itself was cDNA or gDNA.

Per the original data handling: Amplified reference gene primers provided the basis for estimating nucleated cell counts. TCRdb's table, derived via immunoSEQ multiplex PCR, lists solely in-frame clones and lacks some. V and J calls and clone size are those listed in that table; D and trimming were worked out from the DNA. This sample has roughly 130,000 clones; around 81% occur once, and the top ten carry around a tenth. The CDR3 is 16 residues long. The V and J ends lost 5 bases and 0 bases respectively, with 15 bases between them. The germline V gene has CDR1 LNHDA and CDR2 SQIVND (reference sequence).

The TCR comes from a man aged 35-49 years with active or convalescent COVID-19. The chain recombines TRBV19 with TRBJ2-3, with unresolved D. Material for sequencing was peripheral blood. The CDR3 nucleotides read TGTGCCAGTAGTGACACACGATACACTAGCACAGATACGCAGTATTTT. This translates into CASSDTRYTSTDTQYF.